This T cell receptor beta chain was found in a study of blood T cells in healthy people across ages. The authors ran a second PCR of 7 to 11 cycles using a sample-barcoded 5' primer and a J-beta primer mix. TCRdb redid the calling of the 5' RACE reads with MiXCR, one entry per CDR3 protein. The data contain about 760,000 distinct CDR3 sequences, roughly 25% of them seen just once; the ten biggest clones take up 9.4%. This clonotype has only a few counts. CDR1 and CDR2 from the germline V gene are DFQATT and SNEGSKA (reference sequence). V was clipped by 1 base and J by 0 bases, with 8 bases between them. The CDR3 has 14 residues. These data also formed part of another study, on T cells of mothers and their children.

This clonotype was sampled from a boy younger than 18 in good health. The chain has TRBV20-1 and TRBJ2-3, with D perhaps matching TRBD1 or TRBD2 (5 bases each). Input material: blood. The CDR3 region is CSARGRESTDTQYF. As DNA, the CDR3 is TGCAGTGCTAGAGGCAGGGAGAGCACAGATACGCAGTATTTT.